The rows below give T cell receptor beta chains drawn from one sample of a study of shared clonotypes between healthy human individuals. TCRdb's table, derived via immunoSEQ multiplex PCR, lists solely in-frame clones and lacks some. The sample shows over 850,000 clones, 75% to 85% of them seen only once. The specimen sequenced was memory CD4+ T cells from PBMCs. The receptors derive from a man younger than 30 in good health. Some clones in this sample may be carry-over from other donors' samples. The CDR3 runs from the conserved cysteine through the conserved F or W. Each record gives: clone size, D gene, V gene, J gene, CDR3 DNA, CDR3 protein. The D gene is left open where the match is weak. Part of the rows lack a size; the others show once, few, many or a class for expanded clones.

clone_size: few; d_call: TRBD2; v_call: TRBV28; j_call: TRBJ2-3; cdr3_nt: TGTGCCAGCAGTTTGGGGCTAGCGGGAGTATATCATACGCAGTATTTT; cdr3_aa: CASSLGLAGVYHTQYF
clone_size: .; d_call: .; v_call: TRBV19; j_call: TRBJ1-5; cdr3_nt: TGTGCCAGTAGTAAGACGGCAGGGGTCTTGAATCAGCCCCAGCATTTT; cdr3_aa: CASSKTAGVLNQPQHF
clone_size: .; d_call: .; v_call: TRBV2; j_call: TRBJ2-7; cdr3_nt: TGTGCCAGCAGCAAACGGATCGTCCCCTACGAGCAGTACTTC; cdr3_aa: CASSKRIVPYEQYF
clone_size: many; d_call: .; v_call: TRBV7-3; j_call: TRBJ1-1; cdr3_nt: TGTGCCAGCAGCCGACAACCGAACACTGAAGCTTTCTTT; cdr3_aa: CASSRQPNTEAFF
clone_size: once; d_call: .; v_call: TRBV7-2; j_call: TRBJ2-7; cdr3_nt: TGTGCCAGCAGCCCTCGGGGGATTTACTACGAGCAGTACTTC; cdr3_aa: CASSPRGIYYEQYF
clone_size: .; d_call: TRBD2; v_call: TRBV15; j_call: TRBJ2-1; cdr3_nt: TGTGCCACCAGCAGATCACTGACTAGCGGGACCCAGTTCTTC; cdr3_aa: CATSRSLTSGTQFF
clone_size: .; d_call: .; v_call: TRBV5-4; j_call: TRBJ1-5; cdr3_nt: TGTGCCAGCAGCCAATGGGGGTTCGGTCAGCCCCAGCATTTT; cdr3_aa: CASSQWGFGQPQHF
clone_size: .; d_call: TRBD1; v_call: TRBV7-2; j_call: TRBJ2-7; cdr3_nt: TGTGCCAGCAGCTTTGAACAGGGGGCCTACGAGCAGTACTTC; cdr3_aa: CASSFEQGAYEQYF
clone_size: .; d_call: .; v_call: TRBV28; j_call: TRBJ1-4; cdr3_nt: TGTGCCAGCAGCCCAGCGCGGGGATTTAATGAAAAACTGTTTTTT; cdr3_aa: CASSPARGFNEKLFF
clone_size: .; d_call: TRBD1; v_call: TRBV5-1; j_call: TRBJ2-1; cdr3_nt: TGCGCCAGCAGCTTGGAGGGACAGGGTAACAATGAGCAGTTCTTC; cdr3_aa: CASSLEGQGNNEQFF